The 27 T cell receptor beta chains below come from one sample, sequenced in a study of identical twins. MiXCR, applied by TCRdb to the 5' RACE reads, yields one record per CDR3 protein. The table records hundreds of thousands of distinct CDR3 sequences, about 20% of them present only once. Another study also made use of these data, one on T cells expressing NK-cell markers.

The sample comprised PBMCs. These receptors all come from a woman aged 18 to 35 in good health.

Ten or more counts support this clonotype. The chain is built from TRBV20-1 and TRBJ2-3; D ambiguous. Per the germline V gene, CDR1 is DFQATT and CDR2 is SNEGSKA (reference sequence). V was clipped by 5 bases and J by 2 bases, with 11 bases between them. The CDR3 totals 13 residues. Written as DNA, the CDR3 is TGCAGTGCTTTACTCGGAAACACAGATACGCAGTATTTT. As protein: CSALLGNTDTQYF.

This clonotype was seen more than once but under ten times. The chain recombines TRBV6-1 with TRBJ2-1, with 7 nucleotides matching TRBD2. Germline V gene data show CDR1 as MNHNS and CDR2 as SASEGT. The V gene end was trimmed by 6 bases and the J gene end by 4 bases; junction bases not matched to a gene: 9. This CDR3 has 15 residues. The CDR3 bases are TGTGCCAGCAGCATAAACCGGGACTATTACAATGAGCAGTTCTTC. Translating it yields CASSINRDYYNEQFF.

This clonotype was observed a few times. The chain recombines TRBV20-1 with TRBJ2-3, with D perhaps matching TRBD1 or TRBD2 (5 bases each). Per germline, CDR1 DFQATT and CDR2 SNEGSKA (reference sequence). This CDR3 is 12 amino acids long. V gave up 6 bases and J gave up 3 bases, with 10 bases separating them. The CDR3 DNA sequence: TGCAGTGCAGCAGGGAGTACAGATACGCAGTATTTT. The encoded protein is CSAAGSTDTQYF.

This clonotype appeared a few times. The rearrangement links TRBV10-2 to TRBJ2-7; weak D call: TRBD1 (5 bases). The CDR3 totals 15 residues. Germline V gene lookup returns CDR1 WSHSY and CDR2 SAAADI. Trimming took 7 bases from V and 9 from J, leaving 25 bases between them. CDR3 in amino acids: CASTQGRSPPGAQYF. In DNA form, the CDR3 reads TGCGCCAGCACCCAGGGAAGATCCCCTCCGGGCGCGCAGTACTTC.

This clonotype was counted between two and nine times. CDR3: CSARDSQREISAGELFF. DNA of the CDR3: TGCAGTGCTAGAGATTCCCAGCGGGAGATCAGCGCCGGGGAGCTGTTTTTT. The genes are TRBV20-1 and TRBJ2-2, with TRBD2 matching over 8 bases. V was clipped by 0 bases and J by 6 bases; unmatched bases: 12. CDR1 DFQATT and CDR2 SNEGSKA come from the germline V gene (reference sequence). The CDR3 covers 17 residues.

The chain links TRBV7-3 to TRBJ2-5, with no clear D. The CDR3 has 13 amino acids. CDR1 is SGHTA and CDR2 is FQGTGA in the germline V gene. The germline V and J ends were trimmed by 1 base and 4 bases, with 7 bases remaining between them. The chain's CDR3 is CASSLNFRETQYF. The CDR3 DNA reads TGTGCCAGCAGCTTAAACTTCCGAGAGACCCAGTACTTC.

The chain links TRBV18 to TRBJ1-1; the D is unclear. This CDR3 has 11 residues. The V gene's germline CDR1 is KGHSH and CDR2 LQKENI. V lost 1 base, J lost 8 bases, and 5 bases lay in between. The CDR3 is CASSPRGEAFF. CDR3 bases: TGTGCCAGCTCACCACGCGGGGAAGCTTTCTTT.

The V and J genes are TRBV7-9 and TRBJ2-2; D unresolved. Germline values: CDR1 SEHNR, CDR2 FQNEAQ (reference sequence). Trimming shortened V by 7 bases and J by 2 bases, and 14 bases separated the two germline ends. This CDR3 is built from 15 residues. The DNA for the CDR3 is TGTGCCAGCACCGTAGGGTTCCCTAACACCGGGGAGCTGTTTTTT. It codes for CASTVGFPNTGELFF.

This rearrangement joins TRBV5-1 to TRBJ2-3, with D hard to call. V was shortened by 10 bases and J by 4 bases, with 10 bases between the two germline ends. The germline CDR1 and CDR2 sequences are SGHRS and YFSETQ. This CDR3 comprises 11 residues. CDR3 loop: CASALADTQYF. The CDR3 nucleotides read TGCGCCTCCGCCCTCGCAGATACGCAGTATTTT.

This clonotype has at least ten counts. Here the CDR3 reads CASSFAGGTDTQYF. The CDR3 DNA is TGTGCCAGCAGTTTCGCAGGGGGAACAGATACGCAGTATTTT. The chain carries TRBV7-9 and TRBJ2-3; 7 bases fit TRBD1. This CDR3 contains 14 residues. CDR1 is SEHNR, CDR2 FQNEAQ, per germline (reference sequence). The V and J ends lost 6 bases and 3 bases, in that order; junction bases with no gene match: 6.

This clonotype was seen a few times. V usage is TRBV10-3 and J usage is TRBJ1-2, with 8 bases that match TRBD1. Germline CDR1 and CDR2: ENHRY and SYGVKD. This CDR3 region has 15 residues. Trimming at V came to 6 bases and at J to 0 bases, leaving 6 bases not matched to a gene. The CDR3, as DNA: TGTGCCATCAGAGACTCGACAGGGGCTAACTATGGCTACACCTTC. Translated: CAIRDSTGANYGYTF.

This clonotype appeared many times. The rearrangement uses TRBV5-5 and TRBJ1-2, with TRBD1 as a possible D gene (5 bases). There are 14 residues in the CDR3. The V and J ends lost 4 bases and 4 bases respectively, with 14 bases between them. Per germline, CDR1 SGHKS and CDR2 YYEKEE (reference sequence). This chain's CDR3 is CASSLRQSGYGYTF. The CDR3 nucleotides read TGTGCCAGCAGCCTGAGACAGTCGGGCTATGGCTACACCTTC.

The V call is TRBV5-1, the J call TRBJ2-2; TRBD1 is a possible D gene (5 bases). Between the trimmed V and J ends, which lost 4 bases and 5 bases, there was a span of 15 bases. This CDR3 is built from 15 residues. CDR1 is SGHRS, CDR2 YFSETQ, per germline. This CDR3 reads CASSLKLTETGELFF. In nucleotides, the CDR3 is TGCGCCAGCAGCCTTAAACTGACAGAAACCGGGGAGCTGTTTTTT.

This chain connects TRBV27 to TRBJ1-1, with D possibly matching TRBD1 (6 bases). V gave up 4 bases and J gave up 8 bases, with 14 bases separating them. The CDR3 contains 13 residues. From germline, CDR1 is MNHEY and CDR2 SMNVEV (reference sequence). Written as DNA, the CDR3 is TGTGCCAGCAGTTCCCGGACAGTCACCGAAGCTTTCTTT. Encoded protein: CASSSRTVTEAFF.

The V and J genes are TRBV20-1 and TRBJ2-1, with D unresolved. The CDR3 runs 13 residues. V lost 2 bases and J lost 3, with 8 bases in between. Germline V gene data show CDR1 as DFQATT and CDR2 as SNEGSKA (reference sequence). The CDR3: CSARRFNYNEQFF. The CDR3 nucleotides are TGCAGTGCTAGACGTTTCAACTACAATGAGCAGTTCTTC.

The chain joins TRBV29-1 to TRBJ2-1; 9 bases align to TRBD1. Unmatched junction bases numbered 7, after V lost 7 bases and J lost 6 bases. In germline, CDR1 is SQVTM, CDR2 ANQGSEA. The CDR3 totals 13 residues. In nucleotides, the CDR3 is TGCAGCGCTGGGACAGGGATGGGCAATGAGCAGTTCTTC. Encoded protein: CSAGTGMGNEQFF.

This clonotype was recorded many times. For the CDR3, the DNA is TGCAGCGTGTCCGGGACAGTCACCGGGGAGCTGTTTTTT. Amino acids: CSVSGTVTGELFF. This chain uses TRBV29-1 with TRBJ2-2; the match to TRBD1 covers 7 bases. The germline V gene encodes CDR1 SQVTM and CDR2 ANQGSEA. The CDR3 runs to 13 residues. Unmatched junction bases numbered 5, after V lost 6 bases and J lost 4 bases.

This clonotype was found a few times. The V call is TRBV6-1, the J call TRBJ2-3, with 10 bases identical to TRBD1. The V gene's germline CDR1 is MNHNS and CDR2 SASEGT. J was trimmed by 2 bases and V by 6 bases; bases with no gene match: 5. The CDR3 consists of 15 residues. CDR3 in DNA: TGTGCCAGCAGACGGACAGGGGGAAACACAGATACGCAGTATTTT. Protein sequence: CASRRTGGNTDTQYF.

This clonotype showed up many times. This chain uses TRBV7-9 with TRBJ2-1, with 10 bases fitting TRBD2. The CDR3 sequence is 15 residues long. The V gene's germline CDR1 is SEHNR and CDR2 FQNEAQ (reference sequence). Trimming took 5 bases from V and 8 from J; bases not matched to a gene: 9. Here the CDR3 DNA reads TGTGCCAGCAGCGTAGGACTAGCGGCAGGGGATGAGCAGTTCTTC. This encodes CASSVGLAAGDEQFF.

This clonotype appeared a few times. J is TRBJ2-5 and V is TRBV25-1, with a possible D match to TRBD2 (5 bases). Germline V gene lookup returns CDR1 MGHDK and CDR2 SYGVNS. V shed 2 bases and J shed 4 bases, with 14 bases lying between them. The CDR3 runs to 15 residues. The CDR3: CASSERLTGRETQYF. The CDR3, as DNA: TGTGCCAGCAGTGAAAGACTAACTGGGCGAGAGACCCAGTACTTC.

The sample holds a few counts of this clonotype. V gene TRBV20-1 combines with J gene TRBJ2-1; 11 bases align to TRBD2. The trim removed 2 bases at V and 3 bases at J, leaving 3 bases unmatched. Germline V gene data show CDR1 as DFQATT and CDR2 as SNEGSKA (reference sequence). The CDR3 length is 15 residues. The CDR3 loop reads CSARSSGGNYNEQFF. CDR3 in DNA: TGCAGTGCTAGATCTAGCGGGGGGAACTACAATGAGCAGTTCTTC.

This chain links TRBV20-1 with TRBJ2-3; 12 positions match TRBD2. V lost 1 base, J lost 4 bases, and 6 bases stayed unmatched. The CDR3 totals 16 residues. Per germline, CDR1 DFQATT and CDR2 SNEGSKA (reference sequence). The CDR3 protein is CSARGPSGRAPDTQYF. In nucleotides, the CDR3 is TGCAGTGCTAGAGGGCCTAGCGGGAGGGCCCCAGATACGCAGTATTTT.

This chain links TRBV7-9 with TRBJ2-1; the D gene is possibly TRBD2 (5 bases). The CDR3 sequence is 14 residues long. Germline V gene data show CDR1 as SEHNR and CDR2 as FQNEAQ (reference sequence). V lost 4 bases and J 7 bases, leaving 14 bases between the germline ends. The DNA of the CDR3 is TGTGCCAGCAGCTCGAGGGTGGGAGTAAATGAGCAGTTCTTC. It translates to CASSSRVGVNEQFF. Variable domain in full (rest from reference TRBV7-9 and TRBJ2-1): DTGVSQNPRHKITKRGQNVTFRCDPISEHNRLYWYRQTLGQGPEFLTYFQNEAQLEKSRLLSDRFSAERPKGSFSTLEIQRTEQGDSAMYLCASSSRVGVNEQFFGPGTRLTVL.

This clonotype was found many times. J is TRBJ2-3 and V is TRBV3-1, with D possibly TRBD1 on 5 matching bases. V lost 2 bases and J lost 4, with 19 bases in between. CDR1 LGHDT and CDR2 YNNKEL come from the germline V gene (reference sequence). CDR3 length: 17 residues. The CDR3 nucleotides are TGTGCCAGCAGCCAACAACTTAGGGCCCAGGGCCCAGATACGCAGTATTTT. As protein: CASSQQLRAQGPDTQYF.

The V and J genes are TRBV29-1 and TRBJ2-1; a possible D gene is TRBD2 (7 bases). V was shortened by 6 bases and J by 15 bases, with 18 bases between the two germline ends. This CDR3 is 11 amino acids long. Germline-derived CDR1 and CDR2 are SQVTM and ANQGSEA. The DNA for the CDR3 is TGCAGCGTCCCCTGGGGGCGGGAGTTGTTCTTC. Encoded protein: CSVPWGRELFF.

The chain has TRBV6-5 and TRBJ2-7, with 10 bases identical to TRBD1. CDR3 length: 15 residues. V was clipped by 0 bases and J by 4 bases; unmatched bases: 3. Germline CDR1 reads MNHEY; CDR2 reads SVGAGI. Here the CDR3 reads CASSYSGTGDYEQYF. As DNA, the CDR3 is TGTGCCAGCAGTTACTCCGGGACAGGGGATTACGAGCAGTACTTC.

This clonotype appeared many times. This rearrangement joins TRBV12-3 or TRBV12-4 to TRBJ2-5; 8 positions agree with TRBD1. The CDR3 totals 15 residues. Trimming cost V 5 bases and J 2 bases; bases outside gene matches: 7. DNA for the CDR3: TGTGCCAGCAGTCGGACAGGGTTGGGGCAAGAGACCCAGTACTTC. Amino acids: CASSRTGLGQETQYF.